The rows below give T cell receptor beta chains drawn from one sample of a study of blood T cell repertoires in COVID-19. Generated by immunoSEQ multiplex PCR, the TCRdb table keeps only in-frame clones and is missing some. The repertoire has tens of thousands of clones, approximately 88% of them found once; the top ten carry approximately 34%. The sample was peripheral blood. These receptors were collected from an elderly woman with active or convalescent COVID-19. CDR3s include the opening cysteine and the closing phenylalanine or tryptophan. Each record gives: J gene, V gene, clone size, D gene, CDR3 DNA, CDR3 protein. D genes are given only for firm matches. Clone size is shown for a subset of rows, as once, few, many or a class of expanded clone.

TRBJ1-2	TRBV12-3/TRBV12-4	NA	NA	TGTGCCAGCAGTTTAGATGGGCATGGCTACACCTTC	CASSLDGHGYTF
TRBJ1-6	TRBV7-2	NA	NA	TGTGCCAGCAGCCCCACAGGGTATGAATCACCCCTCCACTTT	CASSPTGYESPLHF
TRBJ2-4	TRBV5-1	NA	TRBD1	TGCGCCAGCAGCTTGGTAGGGACAGGGGAGAACATTCAGTACTTC	CASSLVGTGENIQYF
TRBJ2-5	TRBV9	NA	NA	TGTGCCAGCAGCCCGGGCACAGGGAAAGAGACCCAGTACTTC	CASSPGTGKETQYF
TRBJ1-6	TRBV5-4	few	NA	TGTGCCAGCAGCTCGGGGGATTTTGCACCCCTCCACTTT	CASSSGDFAPLHF
TRBJ1-1	TRBV9	NA	NA	TGTGCCAGCAGCGTAGAGATGCGGGGGACTGAAGCTTTCTTT	CASSVEMRGTEAFF
TRBJ2-5	TRBV3-1/TRBV3-2	NA	NA	TGTGCCAGCAGCCCCCGAACTGACCAAGAGACCCAGTACTTC	CASSPRTDQETQYF
TRBJ2-2	TRBV28	NA	NA	TGTGCCAGCAGTTTATACCTAGGGGCGAACACCGGGGAGCTGTTTTTT	CASSLYLGANTGELFF
TRBJ1-5	TRBV6-2/TRBV6-3	NA	NA	TGTGCCAGCAGTTTGGCAGGGCCTCAGCCCCAGCATTTT	CASSLAGPQPQHF
TRBJ1-2	TRBV28	NA	TRBD1	TGTGCCAGCAGACTAACCGGGACAGGGGACAGGACCTATGGCTACACCTTC	CASRLTGTGDRTYGYTF
TRBJ1-5	TRBV28	NA	TRBD1	TGTGCCAGCCTGGCGACCTCATACAGGGGCGGGCAGCCCCAGCATTTT	CASLATSYRGGQPQHF
TRBJ2-5	TRBV5-1	NA	TRBD2	TGCGCCAGCAGAGAGACTAGCGGGAGCTGGTACCAAGAGACCCAGTACTTC	CASRETSGSWYQETQYF
TRBJ1-6	TRBV5-6	NA	NA	TGTGCCAGCAGCTCCAACGACAGGCGGGTTGGTAATTCACCCCTCCACTTT	CASSSNDRRVGNSPLHF
TRBJ1-4	TRBV28	few	NA	TGTGCCAGCAGTTTAGGGGAAATTGAGGGTGAAAAACTGTTTTTT	CASSLGEIEGEKLFF
TRBJ1-1	TRBV4-1	NA	TRBD1	TGCGCCAGCAGCCAAGCAATCGACAGGGGTGGTGAAGCTTTCTTT	CASSQAIDRGGEAFF
TRBJ2-3	TRBV19	NA	TRBD1	TGTGCCAGTAGTACCATGACAGGGTCTGCAGATACGCAGTATTTT	CASSTMTGSADTQYF
TRBJ2-1	TRBV19	NA	NA	TGTGCCAGTAGTATACTGGGGGCGCAGTTCTTC	CASSILGAQFF
TRBJ1-2	TRBV29-1	NA	NA	TGCAGCGCCGCGCAGGGAAACTATGGCTACACCTTC	CSAAQGNYGYTF
TRBJ2-1	TRBV5-1	NA	TRBD2	TGCGCCAGCAGCTCCGGGAGCGGGAGTCGGAACAATGAGCAGTTCTTC	CASSSGSGSRNNEQFF
TRBJ2-1	TRBV2	NA	NA	TGTGCCAGCAGTGCTACAGGTCCTAATAACGTTTACAATGAGCAGTTCTTC	CASSATGPNNVYNEQFF
TRBJ2-6	TRBV18	NA	TRBD2	TGTGCCAGCTCACCGCTTGGACTAGCGGGAGTTAGCTCTGGGGCCAACGTCCTGACTTTC	CASSPLGLAGVSSGANVLTF
TRBJ2-1	TRBV24-1	once	NA	TGTGCCACCAGTGATTTGCGTCCGGGACTTAATGAGCAGTTCTTC	CATSDLRPGLNEQFF
TRBJ1-4	TRBV11-2	once	NA	TGTGCCAGCAGCCCCAACAGGGCAAATGAAAAACTGTTTTTT	CASSPNRANEKLFF
TRBJ2-7	TRBV28	NA	TRBD1	TGTGCCAGCAGTTCGAGGACAGGGTCCTTATACGAGCAGTACTTC	CASSSRTGSLYEQYF
TRBJ1-1	TRBV12-3/TRBV12-4	NA	NA	TGTGCCAGCAGTAAGGGGGTGAACACTGAAGCTTTCTTT	CASSKGVNTEAFF
TRBJ1-5	TRBV28	NA	NA	TGTGCCAGCAGTTTAGTCGGGGGGCATCAGCCCCAGCATTTT	CASSLVGGHQPQHF
TRBJ2-1	TRBV19	NA	TRBD2	TGTGCCAGTAGCCTACTAGCGGGAGAGATCTACAATGAGCAGTTCTTC	CASSLLAGEIYNEQFF
TRBJ2-7	TRBV28	NA	TRBD1	TGTGCCAGCAGTTTAATAGGACAGGGCAGAGAGCAGTACTTC	CASSLIGQGREQYF
TRBJ2-7	TRBV28	NA	TRBD2	TGTGCCAGCAGTTTTTCCGCGGGAGGGCCGAAAGAGCAGTACTTC	CASSFSAGGPKEQYF
TRBJ1-4	TRBV28	NA	TRBD1	TGTGCCAGCAGCCTCCCCGTGGGACAGGGAGATGAAAAACTGTTTTTT	CASSLPVGQGDEKLFF
TRBJ2-5	TRBV5-1	NA	TRBD1	TGCGCCAGCAGCTGGGGGACAGGGGGACAAGAGACCCAGTACTTC	CASSWGTGGQETQYF
TRBJ2-1	TRBV19	NA	NA	TGTGCCAGTAGCCTACAGGGCTCATCCTACAATGAGCAGTTCTTC	CASSLQGSSYNEQFF
TRBJ2-1	TRBV5-1	once	TRBD1	TGCGCCAGCAGCTTGGAAGGACAGGGTAATGAGCAGTTCTTC	CASSLEGQGNEQFF
TRBJ2-5	TRBV2	NA	TRBD2	TGTGCCGCCCCTCGACAGCGGGAGGGCGGAGAGACCCAGTACTTC	CAAPRQREGGETQYF
TRBJ1-4	TRBV7-9	NA	TRBD1	TGTGCCAGCAGTAAGGGACAGGATAATGAAAAACTGTTTTTT	CASSKGQDNEKLFF
TRBJ1-2	TRBV11-3	NA	NA	TGTGCCAGCAGCTTGAAGGGCGGGGGCGCACAATACTATGGCTACACCTTC	CASSLKGGGAQYYGYTF
TRBJ2-7	TRBV2	NA	TRBD1	TGTGCCACCCAGGGGACAGCTACGTACGAGCAGTACTTC	CATQGTATYEQYF
TRBJ2-1	TRBV30	NA	NA	TGTGCCTTACAGGGGGGGCCAGGGAATGAGCAGTTCTTC	CALQGGPGNEQFF
TRBJ1-2	TRBV28	once	NA	TGTGCCAGCAGCCCTGTGGGGAAGGGGTGGGACTATGGCTACACCTTC	CASSPVGKGWDYGYTF
TRBJ2-1	TRBV27	NA	TRBD2	TGTGCCAGCAGTTTAGAAGCGGGGGGCTGGAATGAGCAGTTCTTC	CASSLEAGGWNEQFF
TRBJ1-3	TRBV5-1	few	NA	TGCGCCAGCAGCCCGAGGGAGGCAGGAAACACCATATATTTT	CASSPREAGNTIYF
TRBJ1-2	TRBV5-4	NA	NA	TGTGCCAGCAACCCGACTCTACAGGGCGAAGGCTACACCTTC	CASNPTLQGEGYTF
TRBJ1-5	TRBV30	NA	TRBD1	TGTGCCTGGAGCCGGGGGGGGACAGGGGGCAATCAGCCCCAGCATTTT	CAWSRGGTGGNQPQHF
TRBJ2-5	TRBV6-5	NA	TRBD2	TGTGCCAGCAGTTACGTGCGGGGAGGGGAGACCCAGTACTTC	CASSYVRGGETQYF
TRBJ2-3	TRBV5-6	NA	TRBD2	TGTGCCAGCAGCTTGGGACTAGCGGGAGGCTCAGATACGCAGTATTTT	CASSLGLAGGSDTQYF
TRBJ1-2	TRBV30	once	NA	TGTGCCTGGAGTGTTGGGGAGTACGGTGGCTACACCTTC	CAWSVGEYGGYTF
TRBJ2-7	TRBV6-5	NA	NA	TGTGCCAGCAGTACAACTAACACCCGGACCTACGAGCAGTACTTC	CASSTTNTRTYEQYF
TRBJ2-3	TRBV6-1	few	TRBD2	TGTGCCAGCAGTGAATCTATAGCGGGGTACACAGATACGCAGTATTTT	CASSESIAGYTDTQYF
TRBJ2-7	TRBV18	NA	NA	TGTGCCAGCTCACCATTATCCGTTCTCTCCTACGAGCAGTACTTC	CASSPLSVLSYEQYF
TRBJ1-6	TRBV5-1	NA	TRBD1	TGCGCCAGCAGCTTAGAACAGGGGGGGTTCAGTAATTCACCCCTCCACTTT	CASSLEQGGFSNSPLHF
TRBJ2-7	TRBV5-1	NA	TRBD2	TGCGCCAGCAGCTGGGGGGGACTAGCGGGAGTCGAGCAGTACTTC	CASSWGGLAGVEQYF
TRBJ1-5	TRBV29-1	NA	NA	TGCAGCGTTGGTTCTAGGGGCGATAGCAATCAGCCCCAGCATTTT	CSVGSRGDSNQPQHF
TRBJ2-7	TRBV6-5	NA	TRBD1	TGTGCCAGCAAGGGACAGGGGGTCCACGAGCAGTACTTC	CASKGQGVHEQYF
TRBJ1-5	TRBV2	few	NA	TGTGCCATTATGGGGGGGGTCGATCAGCCCCAGCATTTT	CAIMGGVDQPQHF
TRBJ2-7	TRBV5-1	NA	TRBD2	TGCGCCAGCAGCTTGGGCCCGGCTAGCGGGAGTAAGAGGTACGAGCAGTACTTC	CASSLGPASGSKRYEQYF